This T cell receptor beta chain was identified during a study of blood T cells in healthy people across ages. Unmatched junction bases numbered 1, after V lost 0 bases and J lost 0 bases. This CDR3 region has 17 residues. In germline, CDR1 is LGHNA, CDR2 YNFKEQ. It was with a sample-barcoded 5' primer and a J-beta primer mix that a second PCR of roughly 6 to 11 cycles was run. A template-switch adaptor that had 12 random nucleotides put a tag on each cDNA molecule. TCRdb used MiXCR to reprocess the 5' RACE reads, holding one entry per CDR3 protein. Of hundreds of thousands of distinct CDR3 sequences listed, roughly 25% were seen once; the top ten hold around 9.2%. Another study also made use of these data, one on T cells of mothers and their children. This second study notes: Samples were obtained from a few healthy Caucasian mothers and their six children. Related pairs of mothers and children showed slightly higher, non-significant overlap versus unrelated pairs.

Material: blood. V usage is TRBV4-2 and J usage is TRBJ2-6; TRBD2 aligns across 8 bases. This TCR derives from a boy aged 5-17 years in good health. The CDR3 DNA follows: TGTGCCAGCAGCCAAGATAGCGGGACCTCTGGGGCCAACGTCCTGACTTTC. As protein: CASSQDSGTSGANVLTF.